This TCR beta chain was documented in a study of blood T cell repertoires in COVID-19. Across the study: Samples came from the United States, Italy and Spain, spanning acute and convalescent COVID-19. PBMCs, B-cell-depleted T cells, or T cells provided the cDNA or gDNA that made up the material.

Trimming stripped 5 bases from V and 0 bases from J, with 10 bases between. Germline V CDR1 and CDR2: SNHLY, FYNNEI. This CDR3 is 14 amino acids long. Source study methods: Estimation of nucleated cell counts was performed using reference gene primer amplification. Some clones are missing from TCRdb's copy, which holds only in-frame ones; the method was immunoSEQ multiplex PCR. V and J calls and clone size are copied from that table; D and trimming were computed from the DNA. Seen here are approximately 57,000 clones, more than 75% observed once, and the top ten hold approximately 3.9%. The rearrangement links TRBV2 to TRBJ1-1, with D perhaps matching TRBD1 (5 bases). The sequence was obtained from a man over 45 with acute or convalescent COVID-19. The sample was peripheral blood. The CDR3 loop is CASSIQGVNTEAFF. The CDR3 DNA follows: TGTGCCAGCAGTATTCAGGGTGTGAACACTGAAGCTTTCTTT.